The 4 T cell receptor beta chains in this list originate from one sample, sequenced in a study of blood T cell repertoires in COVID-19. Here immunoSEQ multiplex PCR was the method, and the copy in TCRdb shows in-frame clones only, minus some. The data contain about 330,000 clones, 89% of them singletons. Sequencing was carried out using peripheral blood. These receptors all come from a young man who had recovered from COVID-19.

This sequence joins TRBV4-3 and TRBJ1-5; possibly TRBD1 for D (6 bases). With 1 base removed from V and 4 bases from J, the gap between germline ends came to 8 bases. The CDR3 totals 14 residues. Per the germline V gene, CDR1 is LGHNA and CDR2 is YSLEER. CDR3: CASSQGQGNQPQHF. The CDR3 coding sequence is TGCGCCAGCAGCCAAGGGCAGGGGAATCAGCCCCAGCATTTT.

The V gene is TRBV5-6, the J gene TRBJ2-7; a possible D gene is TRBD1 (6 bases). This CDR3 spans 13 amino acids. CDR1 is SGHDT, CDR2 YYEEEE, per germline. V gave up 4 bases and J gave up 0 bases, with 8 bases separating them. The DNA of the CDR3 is TGTGCCAGCAGCGGGGGACACTCCTACGAGCAGTACTTC. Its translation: CASSGGHSYEQYF.

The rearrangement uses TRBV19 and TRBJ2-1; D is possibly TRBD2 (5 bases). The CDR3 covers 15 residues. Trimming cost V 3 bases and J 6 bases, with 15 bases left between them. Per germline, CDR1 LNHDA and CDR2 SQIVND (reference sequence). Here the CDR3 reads CASSIKLVLGNEQFF. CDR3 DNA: TGTGCCAGTAGTATTAAACTAGTGTTGGGCAATGAGCAGTTCTTC.

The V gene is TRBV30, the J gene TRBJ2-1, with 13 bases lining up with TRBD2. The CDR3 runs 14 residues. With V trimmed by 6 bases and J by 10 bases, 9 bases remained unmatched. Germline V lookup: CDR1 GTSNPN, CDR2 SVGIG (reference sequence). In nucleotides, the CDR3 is TGTGCCTGTTACGGACTAGCGGGAGTACAGGAGCAGTTCTTC. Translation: CACYGLAGVQEQFF.